This T cell receptor beta chain was recovered during a study of OX40 agonist ivuxolimab in advanced cancers. At the level of the study: Patients received ivuxolimab, an agonistic anti-OX40 (CD134) antibody.

Study conclusions and caveats: Patients with a partial response at 0.1-3.0 mg/kg had among the lowest clonal expansion. Clones of CD4+ and CD8+ blood T cells grew by week 6 at doses of 0.1 to 3.0 mg/kg.

The V and J ends lost 7 bases and 2 bases, in that order; junction bases with no gene match: 7. Germline V gene data show CDR1 as MNHEY and CDR2 as SMNVEV (reference sequence). CDR3 length: 14 residues. Repertoires were generated with immunoSEQ multiplex PCR, while TCRdb's copy carries only in-frame clones and drops some. The sample consists of roughly 6,800 clones, about 84% of them appearing once. Remarks on this clone: Its antigen is as yet unknown.

This specimen was CD4+ or CD8+ T cells sorted from blood, taken in a trial of the OX40 agonist ivuxolimab. The chain joins TRBV27 to TRBJ1-1, with TRBD1 identical over 7 bases. The sequence was obtained from an adult with an advanced solid tumor such as melanoma, head and neck, liver or kidney cancer. CDR3 region: CASTPGTANTEAFF. The CDR3 DNA is TGTGCCAGCACCCCTGGGACAGCTAACACTGAAGCTTTCTTT.